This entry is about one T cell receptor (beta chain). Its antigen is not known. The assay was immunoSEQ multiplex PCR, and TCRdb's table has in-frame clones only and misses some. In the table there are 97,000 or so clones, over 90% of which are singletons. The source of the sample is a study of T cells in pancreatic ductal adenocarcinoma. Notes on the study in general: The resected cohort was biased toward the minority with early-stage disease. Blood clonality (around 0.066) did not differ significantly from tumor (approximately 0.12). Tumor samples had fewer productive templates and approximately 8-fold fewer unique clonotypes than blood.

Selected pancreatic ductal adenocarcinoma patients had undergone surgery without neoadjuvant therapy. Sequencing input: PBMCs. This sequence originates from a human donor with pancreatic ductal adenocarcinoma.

The CDR3 DNA reads as TGTGCCAGCAGCATTAGCGGAACTCTATACAATGAGCAGTTCTTC. Protein: CASSISGTLYNEQFF. The chain uses TRBV7-3 and TRBJ2-1; D is possibly TRBD2 (6 bases). V lost 5 bases and J lost 4, with 15 bases in between. The V gene's germline CDR1 is SGHTA and CDR2 FQGTGA. CDR3 length: 15 amino acids.